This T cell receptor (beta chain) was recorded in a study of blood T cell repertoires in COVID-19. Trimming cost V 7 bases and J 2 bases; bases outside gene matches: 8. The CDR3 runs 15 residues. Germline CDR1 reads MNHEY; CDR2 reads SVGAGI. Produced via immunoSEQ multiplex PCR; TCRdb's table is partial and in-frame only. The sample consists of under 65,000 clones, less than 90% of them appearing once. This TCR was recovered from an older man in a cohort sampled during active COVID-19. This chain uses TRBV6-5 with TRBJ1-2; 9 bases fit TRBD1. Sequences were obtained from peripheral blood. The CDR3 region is CASTHSGTGNYGYTF. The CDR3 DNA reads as TGTGCCAGCACCCACTCCGGGACAGGGAACTATGGCTACACCTTC.